These 17 T cell receptor beta chains share one sample of origin, sequenced in a study of T cell repertoires in cytomegalovirus infection. What these receptors recognize is not known. MiXCR, run by TCRdb on the reads, gives a single entry per CDR3 protein. The data hold roughly 180,000 distinct CDR3 sequences, with about a fifth observed a single time. Here the sequenced sample was CD8+ T cells from cultured PBMCs, taken from culture after CMV antigen stimulation. The source of these receptors is a human donor in good health (CMV status not recorded). Some clones in this sample may be carry-over from other donors' samples.

This clonotype was counted a few times. The chain has TRBV6-5 and TRBJ2-2, with 7 bases matching TRBD1. V shed 6 bases and J 0 bases; nucleotides not matched to a gene: 4. CDR3 length: 15 residues. CDR1 MNHEY and CDR2 SVGAGI come from the germline V gene. The CDR3 loop reads CASRSGTANTGELFF. As DNA, the CDR3 is TGTGCCAGCAGATCCGGGACAGCGAACACCGGGGAGCTGTTTTTT.

The genes are TRBV9 and TRBJ1-6; D is undetermined. This CDR3 is 12 amino acids long. The germline gives CDR1 SGDLS, CDR2 YYNGEE. Trimming removed 3 bases at V and 10 bases at J, with 8 bases between. The CDR3 DNA reads TGTGCCAGCAGCGCCGACGGATCACCCCTCCACTTT. Translation: CASSADGSPLHF. The full variable domain, rest sourced from reference TRBV9 and TRBJ1-6, is DSGVTQTPKHLITATGQRVTLRCSPRSGDLSVYWYQQSLDQGLQFLIQYYNGEERAKGNILERFSAQQFPDLHSELNLSSLELGDSALYFCASSADGSPLHFGNGTRLTVT.

The chain has TRBV4-1 and TRBJ2-5; no definite D call. CDR3 length: 14 residues. V gave up 0 bases and J gave up 6 bases, with 11 bases separating them. Germline loops: CDR1 MGHRA, CDR2 YSYEKL. The CDR3 here is CASSQDSQRKTQYF. CDR3 in DNA: TGCGCCAGCAGCCAAGATTCACAGAGGAAGACCCAGTACTTC.

This clonotype was seen repeatedly, ten times or more. This chain links TRBV7-9 with TRBJ2-7; D perhaps matches TRBD2 (6 bases). The CDR3 sequence is 14 residues long. Trimming took 6 bases from V and 2 from J, leaving 14 bases between them. The germline V gene encodes CDR1 SEHNR and CDR2 FQNEAQ (reference sequence). The CDR3 region is CASREAGPAYEQYF. CDR3 in DNA: TGTGCCAGCAGGGAGGCGGGACCTGCCTACGAGCAGTACTTC. Using reference TRBV7-9 and TRBJ2-7 for the parts outside the CDR3, the full variable domain is DTGVSQNPRHKITKRGQNVTFRCDPISEHNRLYWYRQTLGQGPEFLTYFQNEAQLEKSRLLSDRFSAERPKGSFSTLEIQRTEQGDSAMYLCASREAGPAYEQYFGPGTRLTVT.

This clonotype was observed a few times. This chain uses TRBV19 with TRBJ1-2; weak D call: TRBD1 (5 bases). Per germline, CDR1 LNHDA and CDR2 SQIVND (reference sequence). The V and J ends lost 3 bases and 4 bases respectively, with 15 bases between them. The CDR3 is made up of 15 amino acids. The CDR3 sequence is CASSMIPTAPYGYTF. The DNA for the CDR3 is TGTGCCAGTAGTATGATCCCGACAGCGCCCTATGGCTACACCTTC.

This clonotype has only a few counts. The J gene is TRBJ1-2, the V gene TRBV7-9; no definite D call. The CDR3 consists of 12 residues. Germline lookup yields CDR1 SEHNR and CDR2 FQNEAQ (reference sequence). With 5 bases removed from V and 10 bases from J, the gap between germline ends came to 14 bases. The CDR3 loop is CASSERTLNYTF. The CDR3 DNA reads TGTGCCAGCAGCGAACGGACCTTGAACTACACCTTC.

This clonotype was seen more than once but under ten times. This chain connects TRBV4-3 to TRBJ2-7; D may match TRBD1 or TRBD2 (5 bases each). The V end lost 6 bases, the J end lost 2 bases, and 14 bases lay between the germline ends. The germline V gene has CDR1 LGHNA and CDR2 YSLEER. This CDR3 has 14 residues. CDR3 amino acids: CASSAGTGTYEQYF. CDR3 sequence (DNA): TGCGCCAGCAGTGCCGGGACCGGGACCTACGAGCAGTACTTC.

A remark on this clonotype: At one of its ends the junction is not consistent with the germline gene, which may arise from a read error. The CDR3 loop is CASSLPSPVAKNSQYF. In DNA form, the CDR3 reads TGTGCCAGCAGCTTACCCTCTCCTGTAGCCAAAAACAGTCAGTACTTC. The chain combines TRBV7-9 with TRBJ2-4; D gene ambiguous. This CDR3 has 16 amino acids. Germline CDR1 is SEHNR and CDR2 is FQNEAQ (reference sequence).

This chain uses TRBV7-8 with TRBJ1-1; D is perhaps TRBD1 (6 bases). This CDR3 contains 14 residues. V lost 5 bases, J lost 7 bases, and 17 bases lay in between. CDR1 and CDR2 from the germline V gene are SGHVS and FQNEAQ. CDR3 bases: TGTGCCAGCAGCGCCTCGGGGGGCGGGAGTGAAGCTTTCTTT. Translated: CASSASGGGSEAFF.

This clonotype has just a few counts. The chain carries TRBV5-4 and TRBJ2-2; the D is unclear. Per germline, CDR1 SGHNT and CDR2 YYREEE (reference sequence). The CDR3 has 13 residues. V shed 4 bases and J shed 5 bases, with 9 bases lying between them. The CDR3 loop is CASSPPETGELFF. The CDR3 nucleotides are TGTGCCAGCAGCCCCCCCGAGACCGGGGAGCTGTTTTTT.

This clonotype was counted between two and nine times. J is TRBJ1-4 and V is TRBV9, with D perhaps TRBD1 (6 bases). The CDR3 runs to 19 residues. CDR1 and CDR2 (germline): SGDLS, YYNGEE. V lost 3 bases and J 2 bases, leaving 23 bases between the germline ends. The chain's CDR3 is CASSGPTGKGVPTNEKLFF. The CDR3 DNA is TGTGCCAGCAGCGGACCCACAGGGAAGGGTGTTCCGACTAATGAAAAACTGTTTTTT. The whole variable domain, remainder taken from reference TRBV9 and TRBJ1-4, is DSGVTQTPKHLITATGQRVTLRCSPRSGDLSVYWYQQSLDQGLQFLIQYYNGEERAKGNILERFSAQQFPDLHSELNLSSLELGDSALYFCASSGPTGKGVPTNEKLFFGSGTQLSVL.

The chain combines TRBV6-2 or TRBV6-3 with TRBJ1-5; D is ambiguous. The V gene lost 2 bases and the J gene lost 0 bases, with 11 bases spanning the gap. Germline values: CDR1 MNHEY, CDR2 SVGEGT. CDR3 length equals 16 residues. The CDR3 spells CASSYGRKTSNQPQHF. CDR3 in DNA: TGTGCCAGCAGTTACGGGAGGAAGACTAGCAATCAGCCCCAGCATTTT.

J is TRBJ2-1 and V is TRBV2; D perhaps matches TRBD2 (5 bases). This CDR3 comprises 12 residues. Germline values: CDR1 SNHLY, CDR2 FYNNEI. Trimming removed 9 bases from V and 7 bases from J, with 13 bases in between. DNA for the CDR3: TGTGCCAGACCCCCTGAGGGAAATGAGCAGTTCTTC. Amino acids: CARPPEGNEQFF.

This chain links TRBV7-2 with TRBJ1-4, with D possibly being TRBD1 (6 bases). This CDR3 spans 15 amino acids. Germline V CDR1 and CDR2: SGHTA, FQGNSA. Trimming removed 4 bases from V and 5 bases from J, with 14 bases in between. CDR3 in amino acids: CASSYYREENEKLFF. CDR3 bases: TGTGCCAGCAGCTATTACAGGGAAGAGAATGAAAAACTGTTTTTT.

This clonotype has just one count. The chain links TRBV4-3 to TRBJ2-1, with D uncertain. The CDR3 contains 13 residues. Trimming cost V 0 bases and J 8 bases, with 8 bases left between them. Germline CDR1 LGHNA, CDR2 YSLEER. The DNA of the CDR3 is TGCGCCAGCAGCCAAGATGAAGGTTATGAGCAGTTCTTC. Translating it yields CASSQDEGYEQFF.

This clonotype was seen only a few times. This chain uses TRBV4-1 with TRBJ1-1; maybe TRBD1 (6 bases). CDR1 is MGHRA, CDR2 YSYEKL, per germline. Trimming left V 1 base short and J 4 bases short, with 7 bases between. The CDR3 contains 13 residues. The CDR3 reads CASSQAGATEAFF. CDR3 DNA sequence: TGCGCCAGCAGCCAAGCAGGGGCCACTGAAGCTTTCTTT.

Only a few counts were recorded for this clonotype. Here the CDR3 DNA reads TGTGCCAGCAGTCCGGGGGGGCCAGGAAACGAGCAGTACTTC. Its translation: CASSPGGPGNEQYF. This rearrangement joins TRBV27 to TRBJ2-7, with TRBD2 matching over 8 bases. Germline lookup yields CDR1 MNHEY and CDR2 SMNVEV (reference sequence). The CDR3 contains 14 residues. The junction had 8 bases not matched to a gene; V was cut back by 5 bases and J by 5 bases.